The 11 T cell receptor beta chains below were found in one sample sequenced in a study of shared clonotypes between healthy human individuals. Naive CD8 cells, CD45RO-negative and positively selected for CCR7, excluded terminally differentiated effector memory CD45RA+ cells. Clones were sequenced by immunoSEQ multiplex PCR, and TCRdb holds only the in-frame ones, with some missing. The sample carries about 2.1 million clones, roughly 93% recorded once. Sequencing input: naive CD8+ T cells from PBMCs. Source of these receptors: a man between 18 and 29 years old in good health. Some clones in this sample may be carry-over from other donors' samples.

V is TRBV19 and J is TRBJ1-5; D is undetermined. Trimming pared 6 bases from V and 3 bases from J, leaving 15 bases between. This CDR3 has 15 residues. Germline CDR1 LNHDA, CDR2 SQIVND (reference sequence). The CDR3 reads CASSRGPINNQPQHF. The DNA for the CDR3 is TGTGCCAGTAGCCGAGGGCCTATCAACAATCAGCCCCAGCATTTT. The complete variable domain, with remaining parts taken from reference TRBV19 and TRBJ1-5, reads DGGITQSPKYLFRKEGQNVTLSCEQNLNHDAMYWYRQDPGQGLRLIYYSQIVNDFQKGDIAEGYSVSREKKESFPLTVTSAQKNPTAFYLCASSRGPINNQPQHFGDGTRLSIL.

This chain joins TRBV6-6 and TRBJ2-7; perhaps TRBD1 as D (5 bases). The V end lost 8 bases, the J end lost 6 bases, and 11 bases lay between the germline ends. CDR1 is MNHNY and CDR2 is SVGAGI in the germline V gene (reference sequence). The CDR3 spans 11 residues. The CDR3 sequence is CASFNRFEQYF. Here the CDR3 DNA reads TGTGCCAGCTTCAACAGGTTCGAGCAGTACTTC.

CDR3 in DNA: TGTGCCAGCAGTGAAGCTGTGAGCGGGAGCTCCCATGAGCAGTTCTTC. It is translated as CASSEAVSGSSHEQFF. V is TRBV2 and J is TRBJ2-1; 8 bases are shared with TRBD2. V trimming: 0 bases; J trimming: 8 bases; junction bases outside the gene matches: 9. The V gene's germline CDR1 is SNHLY and CDR2 FYNNEI. The CDR3 totals 16 residues.

The chain recombines TRBV28 with TRBJ1-5; D not certain. Trimming shortened V by 1 base and J by 10 bases, and 11 bases separated the two germline ends. The CDR3 sequence is 13 residues long. From germline, CDR1 is MDHEN and CDR2 SYDVKM. The CDR3 region has the DNA TGTGCCAGCAGTTTATTAGGGCACTTCCCCCAGCATTTT. The encoded protein is CASSLLGHFPQHF.

J is TRBJ1-1 and V is TRBV19, with D uncertain. V dropped 7 bases and J dropped 0 bases, with 9 bases sitting between them. There are 13 residues in the CDR3. Germline V CDR1 and CDR2: LNHDA, SQIVND (reference sequence). CDR3 sequence (DNA): TGTGCCAGTACCAATGGGATGAACACTGAAGCTTTCTTT. Translated, it gives CASTNGMNTEAFF.

As to this clone: One end of the junction is discordant with germline, which a read error may explain. V usage is TRBV7-3 and J usage is TRBJ2-5, with 8 bases lining up with TRBD1. Germline V gene sequence: CDR1 SGHTA, CDR2 FQGTGA. This CDR3 is 14 amino acids long. CDR3 amino acids: CASSPGGLQGTQYF. The CDR3 DNA reads as TGTGCCAGCAGCCCAGGGGGCCTCCAAGGGACCCAGTACTTC.

The chain couples TRBV9 to TRBJ2-1; TRBD1 matches at 7 bases. The CDR3 is 20 amino acids. The germline gives CDR1 SGDLS, CDR2 YYNGEE. V gave up 3 bases and J gave up 0 bases; unmatched junction bases: 18. The CDR3, as DNA: TGTGCCAGCAGCGCCACCCTGGGACAGCCCTCACCGAGCTCCTACAATGAGCAGTTCTTC. Its translation is CASSATLGQPSPSSYNEQFF.

DNA of the CDR3: TGTGCCAGCAAGCAGCTGGGGGGGTACCAAGAGACCCAGTACTTC. Translation: CASKQLGGYQETQYF. The genes are TRBV7-9 and TRBJ2-5; 7 positions match TRBD2. Germline V gene sequence: CDR1 SEHNR, CDR2 FQNEAQ (reference sequence). This CDR3 region has 15 residues. J gave up 0 bases and V 7 bases, and 8 bases lay outside the gene matches.

V and J are TRBV7-2 and TRBJ2-5; TRBD1 matches at 7 bases. Germline V gene data show CDR1 as SGHTA and CDR2 as FQGNSA. Trimming removed 2 bases from V and 4 bases from J; junction bases left unmatched: 7. This CDR3 comprises 15 residues. The CDR3 protein is CASSLRGRGLETQYF. As DNA, the CDR3 is TGTGCCAGCAGCTTAAGAGGCAGGGGGTTAGAGACCCAGTACTTC.

The gene calls are TRBV9 and TRBJ1-2; tentatively, D is TRBD1 (6 bases). Deletions cut 0 bases from V and 8 bases from J, with 17 bases between. Germline CDR1 reads SGDLS; CDR2 reads YYNGEE. The CDR3 loop spans 15 amino acids. This CDR3 reads CASSVVGAAFEGYTF. The CDR3 bases are TGTGCCAGCAGCGTAGTGGGGGCAGCGTTCGAGGGCTACACCTTC.

In this sample, this clone turned up once. CDR3 sequence: CASSLLTSGRDEQYF. The CDR3 DNA reads as TGTGCCAGCAGTTTATTGACTAGCGGGAGGGACGAGCAGTACTTC. The J gene is TRBJ2-7, the V gene TRBV28; 14 bases line up with TRBD2. V gave up 1 base and J gave up 5 bases; unmatched junction bases: 1. Germline values: CDR1 MDHEN, CDR2 SYDVKM. There are 15 residues in the CDR3. The full variable domain, in which reference TRBV28 and TRBJ2-7 provide the parts outside the CDR3, is DVKVTQSSRYLVKRTGEKVFLECVQDMDHENMFWYRQDPGLGLRLIYFSYDVKMKEKGDIPEGYSVSREKKERFSLILESASTNQTSMYLCASSLLTSGRDEQYFGPGTRLTVT.